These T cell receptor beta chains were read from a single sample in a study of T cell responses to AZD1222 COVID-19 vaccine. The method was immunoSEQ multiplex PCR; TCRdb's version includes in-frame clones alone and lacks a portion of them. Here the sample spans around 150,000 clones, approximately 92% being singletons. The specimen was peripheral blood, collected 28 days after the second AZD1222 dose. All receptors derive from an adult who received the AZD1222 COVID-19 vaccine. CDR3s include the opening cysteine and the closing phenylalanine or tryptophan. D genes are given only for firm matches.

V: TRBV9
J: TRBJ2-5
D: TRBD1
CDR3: CASSVAGGQETQYF
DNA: TGTGCCAGCAGCGTAGCAGGGGGACAGGAGACCCAGTACTTC

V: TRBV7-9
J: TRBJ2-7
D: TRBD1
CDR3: CASSPGQSYEQYF
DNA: TGTGCCAGCAGCCCGGGACAGTCCTACGAGCAGTACTTC

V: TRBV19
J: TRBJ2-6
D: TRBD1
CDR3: CATLDRGQTGANVLTF
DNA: TGTGCCACCTTGGACAGGGGGCAAACTGGGGCCAACGTCCTGACTTTC

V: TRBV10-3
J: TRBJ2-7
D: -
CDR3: CAISGPSGNEQYF
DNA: TGTGCCATCAGTGGGCCCTCGGGAAACGAGCAGTACTTC

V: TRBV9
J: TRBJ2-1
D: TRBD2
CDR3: CASSVMSRGGTSDGEQFF
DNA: TGTGCCAGCAGCGTCATGTCTCGGGGCGGGACTAGTGATGGTGAGCAGTTCTTC

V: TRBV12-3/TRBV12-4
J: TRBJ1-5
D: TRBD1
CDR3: CASSSQGDQPQHF
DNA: TGTGCCAGCAGTTCACAGGGGGATCAGCCCCAGCATTTT

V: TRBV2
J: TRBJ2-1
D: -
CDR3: CASSGGSYRVEQFF
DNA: TGTGCCAGCAGTGGGGGGAGCTACCGAGTTGAGCAGTTCTTC

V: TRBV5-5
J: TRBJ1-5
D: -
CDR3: CASSLMGYNQPQHF
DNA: TGTGCCAGCAGCTTGATGGGTTACAATCAGCCCCAGCATTTT

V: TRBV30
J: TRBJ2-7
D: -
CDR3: CAWTLGGRPYEQYF
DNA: TGTGCCTGGACCCTCGGGGGCAGGCCCTACGAGCAGTACTTC

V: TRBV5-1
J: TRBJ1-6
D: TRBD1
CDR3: CASSVGQGDSPLHF
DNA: TGCGCCAGCAGCGTCGGACAGGGTGATTCACCCCTCCACTTT

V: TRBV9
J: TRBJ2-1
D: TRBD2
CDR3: CASSVGTSGGFYEQFF
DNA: TGTGCCAGCAGCGTGGGGACTAGCGGGGGGTTCTATGAGCAGTTCTTC